This T cell receptor beta chain was sequenced in a study of a mutant IDH1 vaccine in newly diagnosed glioma. Study at large: Vaccination followed radiotherapy alone by 4-6 weeks, or accompanied temozolomide cycles. At week 47 came visit V13, while visit V12 had come at week 35.

Some clones are missing from TCRdb's copy, which holds only in-frame ones; the method was immunoSEQ multiplex PCR. Of some 63,000 clones listed, 60% to 75% are singletons. From germline, CDR1 is LNHDA and CDR2 SQIVND (reference sequence). CDR3 size: 14 residues. The J segment lost 5 bases and the V segment lost 3 bases, leaving 2 bases of the junction unmatched. The time point here: week 35, safety follow-up. One vaccine dose held 300 ug of mutant IDH1 20-mer peptide and came with topical imiquimod. The patients received vaccinations eight times, in weeks 1, 3, 5, 7, 11, 15, 19 and 23. Remarks on this clone: Its antigen is undetermined.

The sequencing used PBMCs, collected from a glioma patient whose treatment included an IDH1 peptide vaccine. This clonotype was obtained from a man between 50 and 59 years old with glioma. This chain links TRBV19 with TRBJ2-2; 8 bases match TRBD1. The CDR3, as DNA: TGTGCCAGTAGTATCCGGACAGGGACCGGGGAGCTGTTTTTT. Translation: CASSIRTGTGELFF.